A selection of T cell receptor beta chains follows, all from one sample in a study of blood T cell repertoires in COVID-19. The protocol was immunoSEQ multiplex PCR, while the TCRdb copy is restricted to in-frame clones and leaves out a portion. The table records 100,000 to 150,000 clones, around 85% of them present only once. What was sequenced was peripheral blood. These receptors all stem from an elderly woman with COVID-19, enrolled during active disease. Both conserved end residues are part of each CDR3. Fields, in order: clone size, J gene, V gene, D gene, CDR3 length, CDR3 DNA, CDR3 protein. A D gene is named only where the DNA matches it firmly. Size is stated for part of the rows, as once, few or many counts, or as a class when the clone is expanded.

once TRBJ2-7 TRBV28 TRBD2 16 TGTGCCAGCAGCCCCGGGACTAGCGGGAGTATCGACGAGCAGTACTTC CASSPGTSGSIDEQYF
. TRBJ1-5 TRBV7-8 . 16 TGTGCCAGCAGCTTAGTTCCAGGGAGGAGCAATCAGCCCCAGCATTTT CASSLVPGRSNQPQHF
. TRBJ1-2 TRBV28 . 14 TGTGCCAGCAGGGGGGGAGGGGCGAACTATGGCTACACCTTC CASRGGGANYGYTF
. TRBJ1-1 TRBV4-3 . 14 TGCGCCAGCAGCCAAGAGGGGGGGTTGGCTGAAGCTTTCTTT CASSQEGGLAEAFF
. TRBJ1-5 TRBV5-1 TRBD1 16 TGCGCCAGCAGCTGGGGGACAGGGGGCAACAATCAGCCCCAGCATTTT CASSWGTGGNNQPQHF
. TRBJ2-7 TRBV18 TRBD1 14 TGTGCCAGCTCACCAGGACAGGTTTCCTACGAGCAGTACTTC CASSPGQVSYEQYF
. TRBJ2-3 TRBV4-2 TRBD2 16 TGTGCCAGCAGCCAAACGACTAGCGGGAGCGCAGATACGCAGTATTTT CASSQTTSGSADTQYF
. TRBJ1-1 TRBV6-5 . 14 TGTGCCAGCAGTTACACAGATCCGAACACTGAAGCTTTCTTT CASSYTDPNTEAFF
. TRBJ1-1 TRBV5-6 . 14 TGTGCCAGCAGCTTGGTCGGTCCGAACACTGAAGCTTTCTTT CASSLVGPNTEAFF
few TRBJ2-1 TRBV19 . 11 TGTGCCAGTAGTATAAAGAGAGAGCAGTTCTTC CASSIKREQFF
. TRBJ2-1 TRBV7-2 TRBD2 15 TGTGCCAGCAGCCCTAGCGGGAACTGGGCGTATGAGCAGTTCTTC CASSPSGNWAYEQFF
. TRBJ1-4 TRBV7-2 . 16 TGTGCCAGCAGCCCCTCGGGGTCCCGGGGGTTTGTAGAACTGTTTTTT CASSPSGSRGFVELFF
. TRBJ2-4 TRBV21-1 . 24 TGTGCCAGCAGCAACCTCCCAGAGGGCACGGTGGGGTTCAGGGGTGGGAACACTCGGGGCATTCAGTACTTC CASSNLPEGTVGFRGGNTRGIQYF
once TRBJ1-5 TRBV4-3 . 16 TGCGCCAGCAGCCAAGCCCGACAGGCAAGCAATCAGCCCCAGCATTTT CASSQARQASNQPQHF
. TRBJ2-5 TRBV2 . 12 TGTGCCAGCAGTGGACAGCAAGAGACCCAGTACTTC CASSGQQETQYF
. TRBJ2-7 TRBV10-3 . 12 TGTGCCATCAGTGAACACTCCTACGAGCAGTACTTC CAISEHSYEQYF
. TRBJ2-3 TRBV7-2 TRBD2 16 TGTGCCAGCAGCCAAAACAGCGGGAGGGGGACAGATACGCAGTATTTT CASSQNSGRGTDTQYF
. TRBJ2-3 TRBV7-2 TRBD2 14 TGTGCCAGCAGCAGCGGGATCCGGAGCAATACGCAGTATTTT CASSSGIRSNTQYF
. TRBJ2-7 TRBV7-8 TRBD1 16 TGTGCCAGCAGCCGAGAGGGACAGGCGGCGATCTACGAGCAGTACTTC CASSREGQAAIYEQYF
. TRBJ2-7 TRBV5-1 TRBD1 11 TGCGCCAGCAGCGGGGGACAGGGCGAATACTTC CASSGGQGEYF
once TRBJ1-1 TRBV6-5 TRBD1 15 TGTGCCAGCAGCTCAAGGACAGGGTGGGACACTGAAGCTTTCTTT CASSSRTGWDTEAFF
. TRBJ2-1 TRBV6-5 . 15 TGTGCCAGCAGTCTCTCAGGGTTCGGGTACAATGAGCAGTTCTTC CASSLSGFGYNEQFF
. TRBJ2-5 TRBV29-1 TRBD2 14 TGCAGCGTGAGCTCAGCGGGAGGCCTGGAGACCCAGTACTTC CSVSSAGGLETQYF
. TRBJ1-5 TRBV28 . 13 TGTGCCAGCACCCGGTATAGCAATCAGCCCCAGCATTTT CASTRYSNQPQHF
once TRBJ1-6 TRBV14 . 14 TGTGCCAGCAGCCAAGATGTACGGAATTCACCCCTCCACTTT CASSQDVRNSPLHF
. TRBJ2-5 TRBV5-1 TRBD1 14 TGCGCCAGCAATAGACAGGGACAGGGCGAGACCCAGTACTTC CASNRQGQGETQYF
once TRBJ1-4 TRBV4-3 . 17 TGCGCCAGCAGCCAAGGGGGGGTGGGGTCCTCTAATGAAAAACTGTTTTTT CASSQGGVGSSNEKLFF
. TRBJ2-5 TRBV7-9 . 14 TGTGCCAGCAGCCCCGGCTCGGGAAGAGAGACCCAGTACTTC CASSPGSGRETQYF
. TRBJ1-4 TRBV7-9 . 15 TGTGCCAGCAGCCTGTCTGGGGCGACTAATGAAAAACTGTTTTTT CASSLSGATNEKLFF